A selection of T cell receptor beta chains follows, all from one sample in a study of blood T cell repertoires in COVID-19. The method was immunoSEQ multiplex PCR; TCRdb's version includes in-frame clones alone and lacks a portion of them. The sample includes roughly 30,000 clones, more than 70% seen only once; the top ten take 3.5%. Material for sequencing was peripheral blood. The origin of the receptors is a human donor in a cohort sampled during active COVID-19. Each CDR3 is given with its conserved first and last residue. The D gene is left open where the match is weak. Clone size, where shown, is once, few, many, or a class for clones that have expanded.

j_call d_call clone_size v_call cdr3_nt cdr3_aa
TRBJ2-7 TRBD1 - TRBV5-1 TGCGCCAGCAGCTTGGACAGGGGGGTCGAGCAGTACTTC CASSLDRGVEQYF
TRBJ2-2 TRBD2 - TRBV28 TGTGCCAGCAGCCCCGCGGCTAGCGGGGGAGGTGGGGAGCTGTTTTTT CASSPAASGGGGELFF
TRBJ1-5 TRBD1 once TRBV28 TGTGCCAGCAGTTTCGGGACAGGAAATCAGCCCCAGCATTTT CASSFGTGNQPQHF
TRBJ2-7 - - TRBV29-1 TGCAGCGTTGCAACAGCGGTACCCTACGAGCAGTACTTC CSVATAVPYEQYF
TRBJ1-1 - - TRBV6-6 TGTGCCAGCAATAACAGGGTGAACACTGAAGCTTTCTTT CASNNRVNTEAFF
TRBJ1-6 TRBD1 - TRBV6-1 TGTGCCAGCAGTGAGCGGGACAGGGTCGGTTCACCCCTCCACTTT CASSERDRVGSPLHF
TRBJ1-5 - - TRBV3-1/TRBV3-2 TGTGCCAGCAGCCATCAAGGGGATCAGCCCCAGCATTTT CASSHQGDQPQHF
TRBJ2-3 - - TRBV6-5 TGTGCCAGCAGTCAACAGACCTTCTCAGATACGCAGTATTTT CASSQQTFSDTQYF
TRBJ2-5 TRBD1 - TRBV4-2 TGTGCCAGCAGCCAAGGGGGACAGGGAGGAGAGACCCAGTACTTC CASSQGGQGGETQYF
TRBJ2-3 TRBD2 - TRBV7-2 TGTGCCAGCAGCCCGCCGCGCGGGGGGGCTACAGATACGCAGTATTTT CASSPPRGGATDTQYF
TRBJ1-5 - once TRBV15 TGTGCCACCAGCAGAGATGTCTGGGGGGGTGGACAGCCCCAGCATTTT CATSRDVWGGGQPQHF
TRBJ1-2 TRBD1 - TRBV12-3/TRBV12-4 TGTGCCAGCAGTTCAGGACAGGGGGTTCCCGTGTCCTTC CASSSGQGVPVSF
TRBJ1-1 - - TRBV27 TGTGCCAGCAGAACCTCCGGGCCGAATGCCAGGGGAGCTTTCTTT CASRTSGPNARGAFF
TRBJ2-3 TRBD2 - TRBV7-2 TGTGCCAGCAGCTTTGGGGCTAGCGGGGGGAGAGGAGATACGCAGTATTTT CASSFGASGGRGDTQYF
TRBJ1-5 - - TRBV7-9 TGTGCCAGCAGCTTATCAGGTGGCCCTCAGCCCCAGCATTTT CASSLSGGPQPQHF
TRBJ2-1 - - TRBV5-1 TGCGCCAGCAGCTTCACCACTTGGTTGGGCGGGAAGGATGAGCAGTTCTTC CASSFTTWLGGKDEQFF
TRBJ2-1 TRBD2 once TRBV3-1/TRBV3-2 TGTGCCAGCAGCCAAGGACTAGCGGGGCCCTACAATGAGCAGTTCTTC CASSQGLAGPYNEQFF
TRBJ2-3 - - TRBV5-1 TGCGCCAGCAGCTTGGATGCGGGGGCCAACACAGATACGCAGTATTTT CASSLDAGANTDTQYF
TRBJ1-1 TRBD1 - TRBV6-1 TGTGCCAGCAGTGAGGCGACAGGGATCGTTATGAACACTGAAGCTTTCTTT CASSEATGIVMNTEAFF
TRBJ1-2 - - TRBV27 TGTGCCAGCAGTTTAGGGGGCAGATCCTATGGCTACACCTTC CASSLGGRSYGYTF
TRBJ2-1 - - TRBV5-8 TGTGCCAGCAGCTTAGCACGGTACAATGAGCAGTTCTTC CASSLARYNEQFF
TRBJ2-2 TRBD1 once TRBV29-1 TGCAGCGGCACGACAGGGACGAACACCGGGGAGCTGTTTTTT CSGTTGTNTGELFF
TRBJ1-5 TRBD1 - TRBV29-1 TGCAGCGCCAATACCGGGACAGGGGGTCAGCCCCAGCATTTT CSANTGTGGQPQHF
TRBJ2-1 TRBD2 - TRBV3-1/TRBV3-2 TGTGCCAGCAGCCAAGACGGACTAGCGGGGGCCACGGGGTCCAATGAGCAGTTCTTC CASSQDGLAGATGSNEQFF
TRBJ2-3 - - TRBV6-2/TRBV6-3 TGTGCCAGCAGTTACGCGCGACAGACCACAGATACGCAGTATTTT CASSYARQTTDTQYF
TRBJ2-3 TRBD1 - TRBV7-8 TGTGCCAGCAGCACCCGGACAGGTTGGGATACGCAGTATTTT CASSTRTGWDTQYF
TRBJ1-2 - - TRBV9 TGTGCCAGCAGCATCGACGAGCGGGGCACTAACTATGGCTACACCTTC CASSIDERGTNYGYTF
TRBJ1-6 - - TRBV3-1/TRBV3-2 TGTGCCAGCAGCCAAGAGGTACAGGGTCTTTCACCCCTCCACTTT CASSQEVQGLSPLHF
TRBJ2-2 - - TRBV4-2 TGTGCCAGCAGCCAAGATAAGGGGTACGGGGAGCTGTTTTTT CASSQDKGYGELFF
TRBJ2-1 - - TRBV7-9 TGTGCCAGCAGCTTACAGGGAAGGTCCTACAATGAGCAGTTCTTC CASSLQGRSYNEQFF
TRBJ1-5 - - TRBV28 TGTGCCAGCAGTTTAGGGCGGACAGCCAGGCAGCCCCAGCATTTT CASSLGRTARQPQHF
TRBJ2-7 - - TRBV5-4 TGTGCCAGCAGCTTTGACAGCTCCTACGAGCAGTACTTC CASSFDSSYEQYF
TRBJ2-3 TRBD1 - TRBV6-5 TGTGCCAGCAGTCAGGACAGGCCCACAGATACGCAGTATTTT CASSQDRPTDTQYF
TRBJ1-1 - - TRBV3-1/TRBV3-2 TGTGCCAGCAGCCGGACACGGCAGGGCACTGAAGCTTTCTTT CASSRTRQGTEAFF
TRBJ1-6 - - TRBV20-1 TGCAGTGCTAGTTCGACAGTAGATTCACCCCTCCACTTT CSASSTVDSPLHF
TRBJ2-3 - - TRBV4-2 TGTGCCAGCAGCCAAGCCGACCCGGGAAAAGATACGCAGTATTTT CASSQADPGKDTQYF
TRBJ1-3 - - TRBV3-1/TRBV3-2 TGTGCCAGCAGCCAAGTAAGGGGGTCTGGAAACACCATATATTTT CASSQVRGSGNTIYF
TRBJ2-3 TRBD1 - TRBV14 TGTGCCAGCAGCCAAGATAGGGGGACAGCGGCTCCAGATACGCAGTATTTT CASSQDRGTAAPDTQYF
TRBJ2-5 - - TRBV5-5 TGTGCCAGCAGCTTGGTTGGGGGGCAAGAGACCCAGTACTTC CASSLVGGQETQYF
TRBJ2-5 - - TRBV19 TGTGCCAGTAGTGACCCTCCGGGGACCCAGTACTTC CASSDPPGTQYF
TRBJ2-3 - - TRBV5-4 TGTGCCAGCAGCTTGTCGGCGGGGACTAGCACAGATACGCAGTATTTT CASSLSAGTSTDTQYF
TRBJ1-1 TRBD1 - TRBV12-3/TRBV12-4 TGTGCCAGCGGGCCCGGGACAGGGTTGGTCTTT CASGPGTGLVF
TRBJ1-6 TRBD1 - TRBV30 TGTGCCTGGACCCTGTACTCCGGGACAGTTAATTCACCCCTCCACTTT CAWTLYSGTVNSPLHF
TRBJ2-3 TRBD2 - TRBV25-1 TGTGCCAGCAGTGTCTCTCCTCCTGGACTAGCGGGGGCATATACGCAGTATTTT CASSVSPPGLAGAYTQYF
TRBJ2-2 TRBD2 - TRBV5-8 TGTGCCAGCAGCAAAGGACTAGCGGGGGGGCCCATCGTACCCGGGGAGCTGTTTTTT CASSKGLAGGPIVPGELFF
TRBJ2-1 TRBD1 - TRBV9 TGTGCCAGCAGCGTTACAGGGGGCTCCTACAATGAGCAGTTCTTC CASSVTGGSYNEQFF
TRBJ1-2 TRBD1 once TRBV30 TGTGCCTGGAGTCCCCTGGGGACAGAAGCTAACTATGGCTACACCTTC CAWSPLGTEANYGYTF
TRBJ2-1 - once TRBV20-1 TGCAGTGCTAGAGCGGTGAATGAGCAGTTCTTC CSARAVNEQFF
TRBJ2-7 - - TRBV9 TGTGCCAGCAGCATGGACACCTACGAGCAGTACTTC CASSMDTYEQYF